Described below is a single T cell receptor (beta chain) sequence and its context. Assay used: immunoSEQ multiplex PCR; TCRdb lists only in-frame clones, some missing. Among under 250,000 clones listed, 90% to 95% were seen once. The source of the sample is a study of blood T cell repertoires in COVID-19. The sample taken for sequencing was peripheral blood. This receptor was identified in a man aged 55 to 69 with COVID-19, enrolled during active disease.

DNA for the CDR3: TGCAGCGTTGGTGAGGGTTCCTATGGCTACACCTTC. As protein: CSVGEGSYGYTF. The chain couples TRBV29-1 to TRBJ1-2; D not resolved. V was pared by 4 bases and J by 4 bases, with 10 bases between. Germline CDR1 reads SQVTM; CDR2 reads ANQGSEA. This CDR3 comprises 12 residues.